The rows below give T cell receptor beta chains drawn from one sample of a study of shared clonotypes between healthy human individuals. Measured with immunoSEQ multiplex PCR; TCRdb has only the in-frame clones, and not every one. The sample shows some 2,400,000 clones, nearly 97% of them seen only once. The source material was naive CD4+ T cells sorted from blood. These receptors originate from a man aged 18 to 30 in good health. Both conserved end residues are part of each CDR3. D genes are given only for firm matches. Some rows have no size entry. The others give once, few or many, or a class for an expanded clone.

v_gene: TRBV4-3; d_gene: NA; j_gene: TRBJ2-2; abundance: once; CDR3nt: TGCGCCAGCAGCCAAGAAAGGCAGCTTAACACCGGGGAGCTGTTTTTT; CDR3aa: CASSQERQLNTGELFF
v_gene: TRBV5-1; d_gene: NA; j_gene: TRBJ2-7; abundance: NA; CDR3nt: TGCGCCAGCAGCCGGGACTCGTGGAGGGAGCAGTACTTC; CDR3aa: CASSRDSWREQYF
v_gene: TRBV11-2; d_gene: TRBD1; j_gene: TRBJ1-1; abundance: NA; CDR3nt: TGTGCCAGCAGCTTGACAGGGGGAACTGAAGCTTTCTTT; CDR3aa: CASSLTGGTEAFF
v_gene: TRBV4-3; d_gene: NA; j_gene: TRBJ1-5; abundance: NA; CDR3nt: TGCGCCAGCAGCCAAGATCCAGCGGGCGTAACGGGCAATCAGCCCCAGCATTTT; CDR3aa: CASSQDPAGVTGNQPQHF
v_gene: TRBV11-2; d_gene: NA; j_gene: TRBJ2-7; abundance: NA; CDR3nt: TGTGCCAGCAGCTTAGGACCGCCTCGCGAGCAGTACTTC; CDR3aa: CASSLGPPREQYF
v_gene: TRBV6-4; d_gene: NA; j_gene: TRBJ1-6; abundance: NA; CDR3nt: TGTGCCAGCAGTGAATGGGGTCTCGAGAATTCACCCCTCCACTTT; CDR3aa: CASSEWGLENSPLHF
v_gene: TRBV9; d_gene: NA; j_gene: TRBJ2-2; abundance: NA; CDR3nt: TGTGCCAGCAGCCCTGATCGGGTCCTCACTCTCACCGGGGAGCTGTTTTTT; CDR3aa: CASSPDRVLTLTGELFF
v_gene: TRBV29-1; d_gene: NA; j_gene: TRBJ2-6; abundance: NA; CDR3nt: TGCAGCACGCACTCAACCTCTGGGGCCAACGTCCTGACTTTC; CDR3aa: CSTHSTSGANVLTF
v_gene: TRBV18; d_gene: NA; j_gene: TRBJ1-6; abundance: NA; CDR3nt: TGTGCCAGCTCACCGACCAGGGTGGGCTATAATTCACCCCTCCACTTT; CDR3aa: CASSPTRVGYNSPLHF
v_gene: TRBV18; d_gene: TRBD1; j_gene: TRBJ2-6; abundance: NA; CDR3nt: TGTGCCAGCTCACCGCCCGGACAGGGGGCCTCTGGGGCCAACGTCCTGACTTTC; CDR3aa: CASSPPGQGASGANVLTF
v_gene: TRBV2; d_gene: TRBD1; j_gene: TRBJ1-5; abundance: once; CDR3nt: TGTGCCAGCAGGACAGGGGCGAACAATCAGCCCCAGCATTTT; CDR3aa: CASRTGANNQPQHF
v_gene: TRBV6-6; d_gene: NA; j_gene: TRBJ2-3; abundance: NA; CDR3nt: TGTGCCAGCAGTTACGGCGCGGGCACAGATACGCAGTATTTT; CDR3aa: CASSYGAGTDTQYF
v_gene: TRBV7-2; d_gene: TRBD1; j_gene: TRBJ1-4; abundance: NA; CDR3nt: TGTGCCAGCAGCTTAGCCGGGACAGGTAGTTGGGAACTGTTTTTT; CDR3aa: CASSLAGTGSWELFF
v_gene: TRBV9; d_gene: NA; j_gene: TRBJ2-1; abundance: NA; CDR3nt: TGTGCCAGCAGCGTAGATGCACCCCGCTCCTACAATGAGCAGTTCTTC; CDR3aa: CASSVDAPRSYNEQFF
v_gene: TRBV29-1; d_gene: NA; j_gene: TRBJ1-5; abundance: NA; CDR3nt: TGCAGCGTTGGGGCAGCGGGGCAGCCCCAGCATTTT; CDR3aa: CSVGAAGQPQHF
v_gene: TRBV5-6; d_gene: TRBD1; j_gene: TRBJ1-2; abundance: NA; CDR3nt: TGTGCCAGCAGCTCATTGGACAGGGACTATGGCTACACCTTC; CDR3aa: CASSSLDRDYGYTF
v_gene: TRBV30; d_gene: NA; j_gene: TRBJ2-7; abundance: once; CDR3nt: TGTGCCTGGAGTGTAGGCAGGGGGGGCTCCTACGAGCAGTACTTC; CDR3aa: CAWSVGRGGSYEQYF
v_gene: TRBV5-1; d_gene: NA; j_gene: TRBJ2-7; abundance: once; CDR3nt: TGCGCCAGCAGCTTGGGAGCGGCAAATTCGCAGTACTTC; CDR3aa: CASSLGAANSQYF
v_gene: TRBV28; d_gene: TRBD1; j_gene: TRBJ2-7; abundance: NA; CDR3nt: TGTGCCAGCAGACCTGGACAGGTGAAGTACGAGCAGTACTTC; CDR3aa: CASRPGQVKYEQYF
v_gene: TRBV11-2; d_gene: NA; j_gene: TRBJ1-3; abundance: NA; CDR3nt: TGTGCCAGCAGCCGAGGGGGGGTCCTCGGAAACACCATATATTTT; CDR3aa: CASSRGGVLGNTIYF
v_gene: TRBV9; d_gene: TRBD1; j_gene: TRBJ1-4; abundance: NA; CDR3nt: TGTGCCAGCAGCAAAAACGGACAGGGTAATGAAAAACTGTTTTTT; CDR3aa: CASSKNGQGNEKLFF
v_gene: TRBV10-3; d_gene: NA; j_gene: TRBJ1-1; abundance: NA; CDR3nt: TGTGCCATCAGGCCCCAGGGCTGGACTGAAGCTTTCTTT; CDR3aa: CAIRPQGWTEAFF
v_gene: TRBV5-1; d_gene: TRBD2; j_gene: TRBJ2-3; abundance: NA; CDR3nt: TGCGCCAGCAGCTTGGGACTAGCGAGCGCAGATACGCAGTATTTT; CDR3aa: CASSLGLASADTQYF
v_gene: TRBV9; d_gene: NA; j_gene: TRBJ1-6; abundance: NA; CDR3nt: TGTGCCAGCAGCGGCCAGGGGTATTCACCCCTCCACTTT; CDR3aa: CASSGQGYSPLHF
v_gene: TRBV6-6; d_gene: NA; j_gene: TRBJ1-4; abundance: NA; CDR3nt: TGTGCCAGCAGACCGAGCCTCAAGGATGAAAAACTGTTTTTT; CDR3aa: CASRPSLKDEKLFF
v_gene: TRBV30; d_gene: TRBD1; j_gene: TRBJ2-7; abundance: NA; CDR3nt: TGTGCCTGGAGTGTACTCCTGGACAGGGGTGGCTCCTACGAGCAGTACTTC; CDR3aa: CAWSVLLDRGGSYEQYF
v_gene: TRBV28; d_gene: NA; j_gene: TRBJ1-1; abundance: NA; CDR3nt: TGTGCCAGCAGTTTCAGGGTTACTGAAGCTTTCTTT; CDR3aa: CASSFRVTEAFF
v_gene: TRBV5-8; d_gene: NA; j_gene: TRBJ1-1; abundance: NA; CDR3nt: TGTGCCAGCAGCTCGGGACAATCTTCGAACACTGAAGCTTTCTTT; CDR3aa: CASSSGQSSNTEAFF
v_gene: TRBV6-5; d_gene: NA; j_gene: TRBJ2-5; abundance: NA; CDR3nt: TGTGCCAGCAAGGACAGCTTCCAAGAGACCCAGTACTTC; CDR3aa: CASKDSFQETQYF
v_gene: TRBV5-4; d_gene: NA; j_gene: TRBJ2-5; abundance: NA; CDR3nt: TGTGCCAGCAGCTCGTCAGGGCGCCAAGAGACCCAGTACTTC; CDR3aa: CASSSSGRQETQYF
v_gene: TRBV2; d_gene: NA; j_gene: TRBJ1-2; abundance: NA; CDR3nt: TGTGCCAGCAGTCCCAGGACACTCTATGGCTACACCTTC; CDR3aa: CASSPRTLYGYTF